A selection of T cell receptor beta chains follows, all from one sample in a study of shared clonotypes between healthy human individuals. Some clones are missing from TCRdb's copy, which holds only in-frame ones; the method was immunoSEQ multiplex PCR. The sample contains fewer than 800,000 clones, under 95% of which appear only once. The sequencing input was naive CD8+ T cells sorted from blood. Source of these receptors: a man aged 25-45 years in good health. The CDR3 runs from the conserved cysteine through the conserved F or W. Fields, in order: V gene, D gene, clone size, J gene, CDR3 DNA, CDR3 protein. D genes are given only for firm matches. Not all rows give a size; the values are once, few, many and, for expanded clones, a class.

TRBV11-2	-	-	TRBJ2-3	TGTGCCAGCAGCTTACGAGCGGGCCACACAGATACGCAGTATTTT	CASSLRAGHTDTQYF
TRBV29-1	TRBD1	-	TRBJ1-5	TGCAGCGTTGTGGAGGGGGCCCGCCAAGAAATTTTT	CSVVEGARQEIF
TRBV5-4	-	-	TRBJ2-3	TGTGCCAGCAGCCGGGACCCGGGCACAGATACGCAGTATTTT	CASSRDPGTDTQYF
TRBV6-6	-	-	TRBJ2-3	TGTGCCAGCAGTCAAATAGTGGGTACGGTAGATACGCAGTATTTT	CASSQIVGTVDTQYF
TRBV7-9	TRBD1	-	TRBJ1-2	TGTGCCAGCAGCCCACCCGTGACAGGGGCTAACTATGGCTACACCTTC	CASSPPVTGANYGYTF
TRBV10-3	TRBD1	once	TRBJ2-2	TGTGCCACGAAAACAGGGGTGGGCACCGGGGAGCTGTTTTTT	CATKTGVGTGELFF
TRBV7-9	-	-	TRBJ2-3	TGTGCCAGCAACCCTACCGACCCCCCAGGTACGCAGTATTTT	CASNPTDPPGTQYF
TRBV6-1	TRBD1	-	TRBJ1-5	TGTGCCAGCAGAGGAGGGACAGAACTCAATCAGCCCCAGCATTTT	CASRGGTELNQPQHF
TRBV2	-	-	TRBJ1-1	TGTGCCAGCAGTGAACCAGGAATAGAAGAAGCTTTCTTT	CASSEPGIEEAFF
TRBV6-6	TRBD2	once	TRBJ2-7	TGTGCCAGCACCTCGAGGGAGGGATTAACTCCCTACGAGCAGTACTTC	CASTSREGLTPYEQYF
TRBV5-1	TRBD2	-	TRBJ2-1	TGCGCCAGCAGCCCCGGGACTAGCGGGATATCCTACAATGAGCAGTTCTTC	CASSPGTSGISYNEQFF
TRBV5-1	-	once	TRBJ2-5	TGCGCCAGCAGCTTTATGGGAACCCAAGAGACCCAGTACTTC	CASSFMGTQETQYF
TRBV30	-	-	TRBJ1-2	TGTGCCTCCCTGGGGGCTAACTATGGCTACACCTTC	CASLGANYGYTF
TRBV28	TRBD2	-	TRBJ2-7	TGTGCCAGCAAACGGCGGGGGGAACGCGAGCAGTACTTC	CASKRRGEREQYF
TRBV29-1	TRBD1	-	TRBJ2-1	TGCAGCGCCGCGGGGACAGGGGCATGGGATGAGCAGTTCTTC	CSAAGTGAWDEQFF
TRBV4-3	-	-	TRBJ2-1	TGCGCCAGCAGCCAAATATCCTCAGCGCCAGGAGGGCCCTACAATGAGCAGTTCTTC	CASSQISSAPGGPYNEQFF
TRBV6-5	TRBD1	-	TRBJ2-1	TGTGCCAGCAGTACACAGGGGGGTAGGTACAATGAGCAGTTCTTC	CASSTQGGRYNEQFF
TRBV27	-	many	TRBJ1-1	TGTGCCAGCAGCATCCGGGGGGGGAACACTGAAGCTTTCTTT	CASSIRGGNTEAFF
TRBV10-3	TRBD2	-	TRBJ2-2	TGTGCCATCAGTGGCCACGGGCGGGGGACGAACACCGGGGAGCTGTTTTTT	CAISGHGRGTNTGELFF
TRBV29-1	TRBD1	once	TRBJ2-3	TGCAGCGCCCGAAAGGGGACAGGGGACACAGATACGCAGTATTTT	CSARKGTGDTDTQYF
TRBV27	-	-	TRBJ2-2	TGTGCCAGCAGTTTTCTCACCGGGGAGCTGTTTTTT	CASSFLTGELFF
TRBV4-1	-	-	TRBJ2-5	TGCGCCAGCAGCCAAGATGATAAAGGGGAGGAGCAAGAGACCCAGTACTTC	CASSQDDKGEEQETQYF
TRBV9	TRBD2	-	TRBJ2-1	TGTGCCAGCAGCGTAAGCCTTAGCGGGAGCTCCTACAATGAGCAGTTCTTC	CASSVSLSGSSYNEQFF
TRBV4-1	TRBD2	-	TRBJ2-7	TGCGCCAGCAGCAACCGGAATAGCGGGAGCCTCGGCGAGCAGTACTTC	CASSNRNSGSLGEQYF
TRBV10-1	TRBD2	-	TRBJ2-1	TGCGCCAGCAGCCTGACTAGCGGAGAGCAGTTCTTC	CASSLTSGEQFF
TRBV29-1	TRBD1	-	TRBJ2-7	TGCAGCGTTGAGACAGGGGTTTCGGACGAGCAGTACTTC	CSVETGVSDEQYF
TRBV29-1	TRBD2	-	TRBJ2-7	TGCAGCGTTTCAGAAGCGGGAGGGCCCTACGAGCAGTACTTC	CSVSEAGGPYEQYF
TRBV29-1	TRBD2	-	TRBJ2-5	TGCAGCGTGGACGGGACTAGCGGGAGGGTGGAGACCCAGTACTTC	CSVDGTSGRVETQYF
TRBV7-9	-	-	TRBJ2-1	TGTGCCAGCAGCTCCTACAACAATGAGCAGTTCTTC	CASSSYNNEQFF